A single sample is the source of the 21 T cell receptor beta chains below, sequenced in a study of T cell responses to AZD1222 COVID-19 vaccine (dated by TCRdb to the early 2020s). Library generation was performed with the immunoSEQ multiplex PCR assay. TCRdb took this table from immuneACCESS and kept in-frame rearrangements with V and J called. Such tables lack part of the clones; where checked against another copy, unresolved V genes explain under half of the gap, and the rest is unexplained. The sample yields roughly 97,000 clones; around 89% were counted once. The ten largest account for just under 7.5% of the sample. The time point label corresponds to: baseline before first vaccination. The input for sequencing was peripheral blood, taken on day 0 of AZD1222 vaccination. Receptor source: an adult in good health.

J is TRBJ1-2 and V is TRBV12-3 or TRBV12-4, with D perhaps TRBD1 (5 bases). This CDR3 has 11 residues. The V end lost 5 bases, the J end lost 6 bases, and 7 bases lay between the germline ends. The CDR3 spells CASSRRDGYTF. CDR3 DNA: TGTGCCAGCAGTCGCAGGGATGGCTACACCTTC.

This clone occurred once. CDR3 region: CASSYGGDSNQPQHF. In nucleotides, the CDR3 is TGTGCCAGCAGTTACGGCGGGGATAGCAATCAGCCCCAGCATTTT. The chain employs TRBV6-5 and TRBJ1-5; D is ambiguous. The CDR3 runs 15 residues. The germline CDR1 and CDR2 sequences are MNHEY and SVGAGI. V was cut by 2 bases and J by 0 bases, with 8 bases left in between.

The rearrangement joins TRBV5-5 to TRBJ2-3; possible D gene TRBD2, 5 bases. V was pared by 2 bases and J by 1 base, with 14 bases between. The CDR3 is 16 amino acids. In germline, CDR1 is SGHKS, CDR2 YYEKEE (reference sequence). CDR3 region: CASSLTSRPGTDTQYF. The CDR3 nucleotides are TGTGCCAGCAGCTTAACTAGTCGCCCCGGCACAGATACGCAGTATTTT.

The chain joins TRBV10-3 to TRBJ1-5, with 7 bases identical to TRBD1. CDR3 length: 13 residues. From germline, CDR1 is ENHRY and CDR2 SYGVKD. Trimming removed 6 bases from V and 8 bases from J; junction bases left unmatched: 7. The CDR3 region has the DNA TGTGCCATCAGCAGACAGGGCGGGGAGCCCCAGCATTTT. It specifies CAISRQGGEPQHF.

This chain uses TRBV10-2 with TRBJ1-1; the D is unclear. The CDR3 sequence is 14 residues long. Looked up from germline, CDR1 is WSHSY and CDR2 is SAAADI. V was clipped by 1 base and J by 4 bases, with 10 bases between them. As DNA, the CDR3 is TGCGCCAGCAGTGAGTTTATCCTTGGCACTGAAGCTTTCTTT. Its protein is CASSEFILGTEAFF.

This clone was seen a single time. This chain joins TRBV4-1 and TRBJ2-7; unclear D gene. Trimming shortened V by 0 bases and J by 6 bases, and 15 bases separated the two germline ends. There are 15 residues in the CDR3. CDR1 MGHRA and CDR2 YSYEKL come from the germline V gene. CDR3 sequence (DNA): TGCGCCAGCAGCCAAGATCAAGCCAGGTCGGGCGAGCAGTACTTC. Its translation: CASSQDQARSGEQYF.

The chain employs TRBV5-1 and TRBJ2-1, with TRBD2 as a possible D gene (5 bases). This CDR3 has 15 residues. The germline CDR1 and CDR2 sequences are SGHRS and YFSETQ. V lost 4 bases and J lost 7, with 18 bases in between. Written as DNA, the CDR3 is TGCGCCAGCAGCCCCCGTGGAGCGGCGTCAAATGAGCAGTTCTTC. Protein sequence: CASSPRGAASNEQFF.

V and J are TRBV7-2 and TRBJ1-1, with D perhaps TRBD1 (5 bases). This CDR3 is 15 amino acids long. Germline V gene data show CDR1 as SGHTA and CDR2 as FQGNSA. Trimming shortened V by 3 bases and J by 4 bases, and 15 bases separated the two germline ends. The CDR3 reads CASSFRQMSGTEAFF. CDR3 in DNA: TGTGCCAGCAGCTTCAGACAGATGTCTGGCACTGAAGCTTTCTTT. Combining the CDR3 with reference TRBV7-2 and TRBJ1-1 gives the whole variable domain GAGVSQSPSNKVTEKGKDVELRCDPISGHTALYWYRQSLGQGLEFLIYFQGNSAPDKSGLPSDRFSAERTGGSVSTLTIQRTQQEDSAVYLCASSFRQMSGTEAFFGQGTRLTVV.

The chain joins TRBV28 to TRBJ2-3; D might be TRBD2 (6 bases). Trimming took off 6 bases at V and 0 bases at J, with 13 bases between the two ends. Germline-derived CDR1 and CDR2 are MDHEN and SYDVKM. This CDR3 has 15 amino acids. CDR3 sequence reads: CASSSSSASTDTQYF. CDR3 nucleotides: TGTGCCAGCAGCTCTTCTAGCGCTAGCACAGATACGCAGTATTTT.

The chain has TRBV6-2 or TRBV6-3 and TRBJ1-1; D not certain. CDR1 is MNHEY, CDR2 SVGEGT, per germline. The CDR3 is made up of 13 amino acids. Trimming cost V 2 bases and J 0 bases, with 4 bases left between them. CDR3 protein: CASSYDLNTEAFF. CDR3 DNA: TGTGCCAGCAGTTACGACCTGAACACTGAAGCTTTCTTT.

The rearrangement links TRBV6-5 to TRBJ2-7; perhaps D is TRBD1 or TRBD2 (5 bases each). CDR1 and CDR2 from the germline V gene are MNHEY and SVGAGI. The ends were cut back, 8 bases at V and 2 bases at J, with 19 bases in the middle. The CDR3 sequence is 15 residues long. The CDR3 DNA is TGTGCCAGCGGAGGAACCGGGACGGGAACCTACGAGCAGTACTTC. Protein product: CASGGTGTGTYEQYF.

The chain recombines TRBV7-8 with TRBJ1-4; perhaps TRBD1 as D (6 bases). The germline V gene encodes CDR1 SGHVS and CDR2 FQNEAQ. CDR3 length equals 15 residues. Trimming pared 1 base from V and 5 bases from J, leaving 11 bases between. The CDR3 region has the DNA TGTGCCAGCAGCTTAGGGGGGCCACGGAATGAAAAACTGTTTTTT. Its translation is CASSLGGPRNEKLFF.

The genes are TRBV7-2 and TRBJ1-5; a weak D match, TRBD1 (6 bases). This CDR3 contains 15 residues. Germline V gene data show CDR1 as SGHTA and CDR2 as FQGNSA. Trimming took off 10 bases at V and 4 bases at J, with 20 bases between the two ends. DNA of the CDR3: TGTGCCACCACACTCTCCGGGACACCAAATCAGCCCCAGCATTTT. Protein product: CATTLSGTPNQPQHF. Variable domain in full (rest from reference TRBV7-2 and TRBJ1-5): GAGVSQSPSNKVTEKGKDVELRCDPISGHTALYWYRQSLGQGLEFLIYFQGNSAPDKSGLPSDRFSAERTGGSVSTLTIQRTQQEDSAVYLCATTLSGTPNQPQHFGDGTRLSIL.

The chain links TRBV10-3 to TRBJ2-6, with TRBD1 matching over 8 bases. CDR1 and CDR2 (germline): ENHRY, SYGVKD. The ends lost 6 bases at V and 0 bases at J; junction bases unmatched: 7. This CDR3 spans 17 amino acids. The CDR3 is CAIRGTGLSSGANVLTF. The CDR3 nucleotides are TGTGCCATCAGAGGGACAGGTTTGAGCTCTGGGGCCAACGTCCTGACTTTC.

The chain uses TRBV4-3 and TRBJ1-5; D gene ambiguous. V was trimmed by 4 bases and J by 0 bases, leaving 10 bases between them. The CDR3 covers 15 residues. Germline CDR1 and CDR2: LGHNA and YSLEER. The CDR3 loop reads CASSPRVYSNQPQHF. CDR3 sequence (DNA): TGCGCCAGCAGCCCCCGCGTCTATAGCAATCAGCCCCAGCATTTT.

This clone came up once. The V call is TRBV6-5, the J call TRBJ2-2; no firm D call. The CDR3 covers 16 residues. Germline CDR1 and CDR2: MNHEY and SVGAGI. V shed 4 bases and J shed 2 bases, with 14 bases lying between them. CDR3 in DNA: TGTGCCAGCAGTTTTCTTCAACAAATTAACACCGGGGAGCTGTTTTTT. Its translation: CASSFLQQINTGELFF.

The V call is TRBV29-1, the J call TRBJ2-5; D is ambiguous. Germline-derived CDR1 and CDR2 are SQVTM and ANQGSEA. The CDR3 is made up of 14 amino acids. Trimming took off 5 bases at V and 1 base at J, with 14 bases between the two ends. The CDR3 DNA reads TGCAGCGTTAATAGCTTTCAGACCCAAGAGACCCAGTACTTC. Translating gives CSVNSFQTQETQYF. Supplemented by reference TRBV29-1 and TRBJ2-5, the full variable domain reads SAVISQKPSRDICQRGTSLTIQCQVDSQVTMMFWYRQQPGQSLTLIATANQGSEATYESGFVIDKFPISRPNLTFSTLTVSNMSPEDSSIYLCSVNSFQTQETQYFGPGTRLLVL.

The rearrangement joins TRBV6-2 or TRBV6-3 to TRBJ2-3; D unresolved. Germline lookup yields CDR1 MNHEY and CDR2 SVGEGT. This CDR3 has 14 amino acids. Trimming stripped 2 bases from V and 2 bases from J, with 8 bases between. The CDR3 coding sequence is TGTGCCAGCAGTTACGCCCTTCACACAGATACGCAGTATTTT. This gives the protein CASSYALHTDTQYF.

The chain carries TRBV4-2 and TRBJ1-3; D ambiguous. V lost 0 bases, J lost 4 bases, and 16 bases lay in between. The CDR3 loop spans 17 amino acids. The germline CDR1 and CDR2 sequences are LGHNA and YNFKEQ. The CDR3, as DNA: TGTGCCAGCAGCCAAGAAGGTCCCGGGCTCTTCGGAAACACCATATATTTT. It translates to CASSQEGPGLFGNTIYF.

This clone turned up a few times. The gene calls are TRBV19 and TRBJ1-1, with D possibly matching TRBD1 (5 bases). V shed 3 bases and J shed 7 bases, with 21 bases lying between them. CDR3 size: 16 residues. CDR1 LNHDA and CDR2 SQIVND come from the germline V gene (reference sequence). CDR3 in amino acids: CASSMGRLRGIGEAFF. CDR3 nucleotide sequence: TGTGCCAGTAGTATGGGACGTCTTCGAGGGATTGGTGAAGCTTTCTTT.

This chain uses TRBV5-1 with TRBJ1-1; D is ambiguous. The CDR3 length is 14 residues. V dropped 0 bases and J dropped 1 base, with 7 bases sitting between them. Germline values: CDR1 SGHRS, CDR2 YFSETQ. The CDR3 sequence: CASSLVLENTEAFF. CDR3 DNA: TGCGCCAGCAGCTTGGTTCTCGAGAACACTGAAGCTTTCTTT.